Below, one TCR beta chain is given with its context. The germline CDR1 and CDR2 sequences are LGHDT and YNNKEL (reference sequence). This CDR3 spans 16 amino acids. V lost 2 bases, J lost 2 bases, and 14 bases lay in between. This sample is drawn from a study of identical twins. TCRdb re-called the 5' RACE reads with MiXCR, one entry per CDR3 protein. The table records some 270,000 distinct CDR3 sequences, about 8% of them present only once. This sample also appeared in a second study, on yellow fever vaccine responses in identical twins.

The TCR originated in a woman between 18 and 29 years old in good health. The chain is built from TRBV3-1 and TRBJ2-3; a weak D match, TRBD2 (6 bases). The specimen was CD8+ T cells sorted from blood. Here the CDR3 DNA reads TGTGCCAGCAGCCAACCTACGACTAGTTCCACAGATACGCAGTATTTT. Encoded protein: CASSQPTTSSTDTQYF.